This TCR beta chain emerged from a study of T cell responses to AZD1222 COVID-19 vaccine. Study-level points and caveats: Reportedly, nearly half of unique spike TCRs recognized epitopes outside B.1.351/B.1.1.7 mutations. Sampling that yielded the repertoires occurred only after the peak T cell response. Vaccine-associated CD4 TCRs ranged over spike, dominating at 160-218 and 743-854. White British ancestry dominated among donors, who included more females, and clonal diversity was possibly underestimated.

Losses at the gene ends were 2 bases for V and 3 bases for J; bases not matched to a gene: 4. Germline V gives CDR1 SGHDT, CDR2 YYEEEE. This CDR3 is built from 14 residues. Repertoires were generated with immunoSEQ multiplex PCR, while TCRdb's copy carries only in-frame clones and drops some. Among 90,000 to 150,000 clones, 70% to 90% were seen once, and the ten largest hold around 3.5%. Worth noting for this clone: Its target is unknown.

This sequence originates from an adult in good health. The sample here was peripheral blood, taken on day 0 of AZD1222 vaccination. The V call is TRBV5-6, the J call TRBJ1-2, with 7 bases matching TRBD1. The CDR3 region is CASSFDRADYGYTF. CDR3 DNA: TGTGCCAGCAGCTTCGACAGGGCCGACTATGGCTACACCTTC.